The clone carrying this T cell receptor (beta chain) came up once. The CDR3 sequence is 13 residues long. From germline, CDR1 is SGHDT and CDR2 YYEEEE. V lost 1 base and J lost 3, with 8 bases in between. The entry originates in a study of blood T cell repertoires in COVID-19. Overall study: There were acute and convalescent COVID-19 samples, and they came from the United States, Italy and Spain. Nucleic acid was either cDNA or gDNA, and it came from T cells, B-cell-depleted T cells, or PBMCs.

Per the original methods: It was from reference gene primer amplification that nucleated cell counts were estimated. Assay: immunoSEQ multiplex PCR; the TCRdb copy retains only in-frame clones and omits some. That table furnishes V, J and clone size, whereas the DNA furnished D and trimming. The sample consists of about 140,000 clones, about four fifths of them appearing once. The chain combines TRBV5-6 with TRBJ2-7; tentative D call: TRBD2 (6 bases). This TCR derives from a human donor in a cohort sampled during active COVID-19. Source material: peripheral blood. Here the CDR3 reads CASSLRRGYEQYF. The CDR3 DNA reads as TGTGCCAGCAGCTTGCGGCGGGGCTACGAGCAGTACTTC.